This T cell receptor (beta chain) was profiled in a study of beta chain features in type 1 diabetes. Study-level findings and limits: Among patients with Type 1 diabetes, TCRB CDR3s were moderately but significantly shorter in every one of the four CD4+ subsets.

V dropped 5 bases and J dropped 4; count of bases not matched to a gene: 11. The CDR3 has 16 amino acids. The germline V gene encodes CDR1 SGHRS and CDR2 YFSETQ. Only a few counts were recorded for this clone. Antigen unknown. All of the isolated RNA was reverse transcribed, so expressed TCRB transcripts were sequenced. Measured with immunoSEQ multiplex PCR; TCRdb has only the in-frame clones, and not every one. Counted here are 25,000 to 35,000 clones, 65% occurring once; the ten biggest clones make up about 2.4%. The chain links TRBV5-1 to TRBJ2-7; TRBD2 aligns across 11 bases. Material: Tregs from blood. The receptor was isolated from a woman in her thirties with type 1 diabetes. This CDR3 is CASRLAGVLAGYEQYF. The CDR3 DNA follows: TGCGCCAGCAGACTAGCGGGAGTATTAGCCGGTTACGAGCAGTACTTC.